Presented here are 15 T cell receptor beta chains from one specimen sequenced in a study of blood T cell repertoires in COVID-19 (dated by TCRdb to the early 2020s). Library generation was performed with the immunoSEQ multiplex PCR assay. TCRdb carries this immuneACCESS record with in-frame sequences only. Its versions omit some clonotypes, under half of them owing to an unresolved V gene in the studies checked, with the rest unexplained. The sample data list around 270,000 clones, and around 86% of these were observed just once. Clones ranked in the top ten supply 8.5% to 10% of the sample. Sequences were obtained from peripheral blood. The receptors originated from a middle-aged man who had recovered from COVID-19.

The V gene is TRBV7-8, the J gene TRBJ2-7; TRBD1 matches 10 bases. The CDR3 contains 16 residues. Germline CDR1 and CDR2: SGHVS and FQNEAQ. With V trimmed by 5 bases and J by 6 bases, 13 bases remained unmatched. The CDR3 sequence is CASSPSAGTGVREQYF. As DNA, the CDR3 is TGTGCCAGCAGCCCCTCCGCCGGGACAGGGGTTCGCGAGCAGTACTTC.

The gene calls are TRBV6-5 and TRBJ1-5; weak D call: TRBD1 (6 bases). The CDR3 consists of 13 residues. V was pared by 5 bases and J by 3 bases, with 8 bases between. Germline V lookup: CDR1 MNHEY, CDR2 SVGAGI. The CDR3, as DNA: TGTGCCAGCAGTACAGGGACCAATCAGCCCCAGCATTTT. Translating it yields CASSTGTNQPQHF.

The J gene is TRBJ2-2, the V gene TRBV5-5; a possible D gene is TRBD1 (5 bases). Trimming shortened V by 1 base and J by 6 bases, and 10 bases separated the two germline ends. The CDR3 has 14 residues. CDR1 is SGHKS, CDR2 YYEKEE, per germline (reference sequence). As DNA, the CDR3 is TGTGCCAGCAGCTTGTTTTCAGGGCCCGGGGAGCTGTTTTTT. Amino acids: CASSLFSGPGELFF.

This sequence joins TRBV18 and TRBJ1-1; TRBD1 agrees at 9 bases. CDR1 and CDR2 (germline): KGHSH, LQKENI. CDR3 length: 14 amino acids. Trimming at V came to 3 bases and at J to 3 bases, leaving 2 bases not matched to a gene. CDR3 sequence reads: CASSPRTGDTEAFF. In nucleotides, the CDR3 is TGTGCCAGCTCACCGCGGACAGGGGACACTGAAGCTTTCTTT.

In its sample, this clone was seen a few times. The genes are TRBV9 and TRBJ2-7; D is ambiguous. Trimming cost V 1 base and J 2 bases, with 7 bases left between them. The germline V gene has CDR1 SGDLS and CDR2 YYNGEE. The length of the CDR3 is 13 residues. The CDR3 nucleotides read TGTGCCAGCAGCGTATCTCCAGCCTACGAGCAGTACTTC. Its protein is CASSVSPAYEQYF.

The CDR3 loop reads CASRDWQALNQPQHF. In nucleotides, the CDR3 is TGTGCCAGCAGGGATTGGCAGGCTCTCAATCAGCCCCAGCATTTT. This sequence joins TRBV6-6 and TRBJ1-5; D unresolved. The ends were cut back, 6 bases at V and 3 bases at J, with 15 bases in the middle. The germline gives CDR1 MNHNY, CDR2 SVGAGI (reference sequence). The CDR3 loop spans 15 amino acids.

The V call is TRBV7-2, the J call TRBJ2-1, with a tentative D call TRBD2 (5 bases). The CDR3 is 12 residues long. V lost 4 bases, J lost 7 bases, and 8 bases lay in between. Germline-derived CDR1 and CDR2 are SGHTA and FQGNSA. The CDR3 spells CASSWTLNEQFF. The CDR3 nucleotides are TGTGCCAGCAGCTGGACTTTAAATGAGCAGTTCTTC.

The rearrangement joins TRBV15 to TRBJ2-7; TRBD1 agrees at 9 bases. The V gene's germline CDR1 is LNHNV and CDR2 YYDKDF (reference sequence). V lost 1 base to trimming and J lost 5 bases; unmatched junction nucleotides: 3. This CDR3 comprises 14 residues. The CDR3: CATSRGQGGHEQYF. CDR3 nucleotide sequence: TGTGCCACCAGCAGAGGACAGGGGGGTCACGAGCAGTACTTC.

The J gene is TRBJ2-7, the V gene TRBV4-2; 8 bases map to TRBD2. Unmatched junction bases numbered 11, after V lost 1 base and J lost 3 bases. From germline, CDR1 is LGHNA and CDR2 YNFKEQ. This CDR3 spans 17 amino acids. CDR3 coding DNA: TGTGCCAGCAGCCAAGGGAGGACTAGCCTCACCAACTACGAGCAGTACTTC. Protein product: CASSQGRTSLTNYEQYF.

J is TRBJ1-6 and V is TRBV28, with D possibly being TRBD1 (6 bases). The CDR3 contains 16 residues. In germline, CDR1 is MDHEN, CDR2 SYDVKM. Trimming cost V 5 bases and J 0 bases, with 11 bases left between them. Here the CDR3 DNA reads TGTGCCAGCAGTGGGACATTTAGCTCCTATAATTCACCCCTCCACTTT. Its translation: CASSGTFSSYNSPLHF.

The rearrangement uses TRBV27 and TRBJ2-1; 11 nucleotides match TRBD1. CDR3 size: 14 residues. The ends lost 7 bases at V and 10 bases at J; junction bases unmatched: 9. Germline V gives CDR1 MNHEY, CDR2 SMNVEV (reference sequence). CDR3: CASKDRGPLGEQFF. CDR3 in DNA: TGTGCCAGCAAGGACAGGGGGCCTCTGGGGGAGCAGTTCTTC.

The chain links TRBV9 to TRBJ1-3; 9 bases map to TRBD1. Germline V gene lookup returns CDR1 SGDLS and CDR2 YYNGEE. This CDR3 region has 17 residues. Germline trimming cut 4 bases from V and 0 bases from J; bases unmatched to any gene: 8. The CDR3 DNA sequence: TGTGCCAGCAGCTTCTTTGACAGGGGGGCCTCTGGAAACACCATATATTTT. Amino acids: CASSFFDRGASGNTIYF.

This chain joins TRBV5-1 and TRBJ2-3; 7 positions agree with TRBD2. This CDR3 has 14 amino acids. V gave up 4 bases and J gave up 4 bases; unmatched junction bases: 6. Germline CDR1 is SGHRS and CDR2 is YFSETQ. CDR3 region: CASSVGRGADTQYF. The CDR3 DNA follows: TGCGCCAGCAGCGTAGGACGGGGGGCAGATACGCAGTATTTT. The whole variable domain, remainder taken from reference TRBV5-1 and TRBJ2-3, is KAGVTQTPRYLIKTRGQQVTLSCSPISGHRSVSWYQQTPGQGLQFLFEYFSETQRNKGNFPGRFSGRQFSNSRSEMNVSTLELGDSALYLCASSVGRGADTQYFGPGTRLTVL.

This sequence joins TRBV3-1 (or the pseudogene TRBV3-2) and TRBJ1-3, with TRBD1 matching over 8 bases. V lost 5 bases to trimming and J lost 4 bases; unmatched junction nucleotides: 4. CDR3 size: 14 residues. CDR1 and CDR2 (germline): LGHDT, YNNKEL (reference sequence). In DNA form, the CDR3 reads TGTGCCAGCAGCATAGGACAGGGCGGAAACACCATATATTTT. It yields the protein CASSIGQGGNTIYF.

The chain combines TRBV5-4 with TRBJ2-1; D uncertain. CDR1 and CDR2 (germline): SGHNT, YYREEE (reference sequence). V dropped 0 bases and J dropped 0 bases, with 10 bases sitting between them. The CDR3 is made up of 16 amino acids. CDR3 nucleotide sequence: TGTGCCAGCAGCTTGGCCACTACCCACTCCTACAATGAGCAGTTCTTC. Amino acids: CASSLATTHSYNEQFF.